This is a list of T cell receptor beta chains from one sample in a study of T cell repertoires in cytomegalovirus infection. Via MiXCR, TCRdb re-called the reads, giving one row per CDR3 protein. The sample records fewer than 550,000 distinct CDR3 sequences, around 11% being singletons. The sequencing sample was made of PBMCs. The receptor source for this set is a human donor in good health (CMV status not recorded). Some clones in this sample may be carry-over from other donors' samples. CDR3s include the opening cysteine and the closing phenylalanine or tryptophan. Fields, in order: clone size, V gene, CDR3 protein. Rows give clone size only sometimes, using once, few, many, or a class for an expanded clone.

clone_size: many; v_call: TRBV19; cdr3_aa: CASSYISAANYGYTF
clone_size: many; v_call: TRBV2; cdr3_aa: CASSLHRGGNQPQHF
clone_size: many; v_call: TRBV10-3; cdr3_aa: CATKGQGADGYTF
clone_size: many; v_call: TRBV11-1; cdr3_aa: CASSVRTDKETQYF
clone_size: many; v_call: TRBV7-8; cdr3_aa: CASSLGGQGVGSPLHF
clone_size: few; v_call: TRBV18; cdr3_aa: CASSPTSGIETQYF
clone_size: many; v_call: TRBV7-2; cdr3_aa: CASSQTRSPLHF
clone_size: many; v_call: TRBV7-9; cdr3_aa: CASSLKSREQYF
clone_size: many; v_call: TRBV2; cdr3_aa: CASTDRTSGANVLTF
clone_size: many; v_call: TRBV12-3/TRBV12-4; cdr3_aa: CASSFRDSGNTIYF
clone_size: many; v_call: TRBV13; cdr3_aa: CASSSPGQGFGEQFF
clone_size: many; v_call: TRBV28; cdr3_aa: CASRGVAPAGHSPLHF
clone_size: many; v_call: TRBV7-2; cdr3_aa: CASSSQGQGDIQYF
clone_size: once; v_call: TRBV5-1; cdr3_aa: CASSSPDRPINYGYTF
clone_size: many; v_call: TRBV19; cdr3_aa: CASSIHRQNTEAFF
clone_size: many; v_call: TRBV14; cdr3_aa: CASSLQGPRGEQYF
clone_size: many; v_call: TRBV7-8; cdr3_aa: CASSPRGSSYEQYF
clone_size: many; v_call: TRBV9; cdr3_aa: CASSVAPGVLTGEAFF
clone_size: few; v_call: TRBV10-3; cdr3_aa: CAINDRGDGQPQHF
clone_size: .; v_call: TRBV5-1; cdr3_aa: CASRLVGRGYDEQYF
clone_size: many; v_call: TRBV7-8; cdr3_aa: CASSANRAGYTF
clone_size: many; v_call: TRBV19; cdr3_aa: CASRSGGDTEAFF
clone_size: many; v_call: TRBV5-6; cdr3_aa: CASGFRGPGPISYEQYF
clone_size: many; v_call: TRBV7-2; cdr3_aa: CASSTGLAGTDTQYF